These 8 T cell receptor beta chains came from one sample sequenced in a study of a mutant IDH1 vaccine in newly diagnosed glioma. Clones were sequenced by immunoSEQ multiplex PCR, and TCRdb holds only the in-frame ones, with some missing. The table records about 34,000 clones, 65% to 80% of them present only once. The time point here: baseline, week 1 (first vaccination visit). Stated treatment: pre-vaccination baseline after standard-of-care therapy. The sequences come from peripheral blood mononuclear cells (PBMCs), collected from a glioma patient treated with radiotherapy, temozolomide or both. These receptors were taken from a middle-aged man with glioma. Some clones in this sample may be carry-over from other donors' samples.

This clone was seen only a few times. The rearrangement links TRBV4-1 to TRBJ2-4; no firm D call. The ends were cut back, 5 bases at V and 6 bases at J, with 14 bases in the middle. CDR3 length: 14 residues. The germline gives CDR1 MGHRA, CDR2 YSYEKL. The CDR3 coding sequence is TGCGCCAGCAGCAAGGGAAGGGCAGGAAACATTCAGTACTTC. Its translation is CASSKGRAGNIQYF.

V and J are TRBV5-1 and TRBJ2-7; 7 bases match TRBD1. This CDR3 spans 14 amino acids. V shed 1 base and J 4 bases; nucleotides not matched to a gene: 5. Germline CDR1 is SGHRS and CDR2 is YFSETQ. The CDR3 nucleotides read TGCGCCAGCAGCTTGAACCAGGGGGTATACGAGCAGTACTTC. This encodes CASSLNQGVYEQYF.

This clone has a handful of counts. The genes are TRBV18 and TRBJ1-1, with TRBD1 identical over 9 bases. The length of the CDR3 is 14 residues. The trim removed 8 bases at V and 1 base at J, leaving 5 bases unmatched. Germline CDR1 KGHSH, CDR2 LQKENI. The CDR3 DNA reads as TGTGCCAGCCGGGACAGGGCGCAGAACACTGAAGCTTTCTTT. Encoded protein: CASRDRAQNTEAFF.

The V and J genes are TRBV7-2 and TRBJ2-3, with a tentative D call TRBD2 (5 bases). Germline assignment: CDR1 SGHTA and CDR2 FQGNSA. V lost 5 bases and J 5 bases, leaving 17 bases between the germline ends. The CDR3 runs to 15 residues. Here the CDR3 reads CASSISVKEGDTQYF. DNA of the CDR3: TGTGCCAGCAGCATTAGTGTAAAAGAGGGAGATACGCAGTATTTT.

This clone was picked up a small number of times. The chain carries TRBV5-4 and TRBJ1-3, with D possibly being TRBD1 (6 bases). Looked up from germline, CDR1 is SGHNT and CDR2 is YYREEE (reference sequence). The CDR3 totals 14 residues. Trimming stripped 4 bases from V and 9 bases from J, with 17 bases between. The CDR3 protein is CASSLQGGWSTIYF. The CDR3 DNA is TGTGCCAGCAGCCTACAGGGAGGATGGAGCACCATATATTTT.

The chain recombines TRBV4-2 with TRBJ1-3; 7 nucleotides align to TRBD1. J lost 9 bases, V lost 4 bases, and 12 bases had no gene match. This CDR3 is 15 amino acids long. CDR1 is LGHNA and CDR2 is YNFKEQ in the germline V gene. This CDR3 reads CASSPQQGPKGTIYF. CDR3 nucleotide sequence: TGTGCCAGCAGCCCACAACAGGGGCCGAAGGGCACCATATATTTT.

V is TRBV4-1 and J is TRBJ2-4, with D perhaps matching TRBD1 or TRBD2 (5 bases each). Germline V gene sequence: CDR1 MGHRA, CDR2 YSYEKL. Trimming removed 0 bases at V and 9 bases at J, with 9 bases between. The CDR3 runs to 13 residues. The CDR3 loop reads CASSQDRDAIQYF. The CDR3 DNA is TGCGCCAGCAGCCAAGACAGGGACGCCATTCAGTACTTC.

This clone turned up a few times. The chain has TRBV2 and TRBJ2-5; TRBD2 is a possible D gene (5 bases). Trimming stripped 5 bases from V and 1 base from J, with 14 bases between. CDR1 and CDR2 from the germline V gene are SNHLY and FYNNEI. This CDR3 contains 15 residues. CDR3 bases: TGTGCCAGCAGTCAATTTGGAAGCGGCCAAGAGACCCAGTACTTC. This gives the protein CASSQFGSGQETQYF.